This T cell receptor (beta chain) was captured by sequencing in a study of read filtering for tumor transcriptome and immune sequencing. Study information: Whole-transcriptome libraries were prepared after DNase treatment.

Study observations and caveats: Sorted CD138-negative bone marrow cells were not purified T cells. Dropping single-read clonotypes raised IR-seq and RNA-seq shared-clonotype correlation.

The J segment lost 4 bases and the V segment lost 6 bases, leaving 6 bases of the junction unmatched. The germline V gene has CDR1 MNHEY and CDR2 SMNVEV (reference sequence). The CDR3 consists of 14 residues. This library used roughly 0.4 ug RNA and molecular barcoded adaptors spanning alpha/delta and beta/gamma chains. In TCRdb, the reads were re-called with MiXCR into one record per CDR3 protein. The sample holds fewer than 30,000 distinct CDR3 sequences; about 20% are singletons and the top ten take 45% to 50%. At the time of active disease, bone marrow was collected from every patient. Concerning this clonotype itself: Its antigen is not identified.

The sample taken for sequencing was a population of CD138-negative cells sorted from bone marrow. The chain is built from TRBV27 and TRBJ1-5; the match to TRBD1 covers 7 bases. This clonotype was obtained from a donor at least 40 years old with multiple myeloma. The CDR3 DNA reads TGTGCCAGCAGAATGACAGGGAGGAATCAGCCCCAGCATTTT. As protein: CASRMTGRNQPQHF.